This T cell receptor (beta chain) was recovered during a study of PD-1 blockade in classical Hodgkin lymphoma (dated by TCRdb to about 2020). With respect to the entire study: The study used TCR beta sequencing and CyTOF to define a peripheral blood immune signature of response to PD-1 blockade in classical Hodgkin lymphoma.

V and J are truncated by 0 bases and 7 bases respectively, leaving an intervening sequence of 13 bases. In the germline V gene, CDR1 corresponds to SGHTS and CDR2 to YDEGEE. Taken from cysteine to phenylalanine, the CDR3 has 14 residues. Here the CDR3 DNA is all that survives: 42 bases in frame from base 1. The Qiagen DNeasy kit was used to extract genomic DNA both from unsorted PBMCs and from the negatively selected CD4+ and CD8+ fractions. TCR beta CDR3 regions were subjected to amplification by immunoSEQ multiplex PCR with primers that anneal to V and J segments. A synthetic immune receptor repertoire was used to minimize amplification bias, and any remaining bias was removed computationally after sequencing. Regarding the original processing steps: Repertoire diversity was quantified as the Shannon entropy index using custom Python scripts. Unsorted, CD4+ and CD8+ repertoires were analyzed separately, except in combined analyses where CD4+ and CD8+ sequences were merged in silico. A clone counted as expanded when the clone's frequency after treatment rose at least 2-fold relative to C1D1, and clones undetected at baseline were given a pseudocount of 0.5. Clones with 0 or 1 copy at C1D1 were defined as singleton clones, while clones with 2 or more copies were defined as non-singleton clones. Clones expanded in unsorted samples were assigned a CD4+, CD8+ or unknown annotation through matching of protein sequences in sorted samples from the same patient. Diversity changes from C1D1 to C4D1 were tested in paired samples using Wilcoxon tests. In its TCRdb copy, this immuneACCESS table keeps in-frame sequences only and misses some clones. Where compared with another copy, unresolved V genes explain less than half of these, and the others have no known cause. V, J and clone size are taken as reported in that table, and D and trimming were inferred from the DNA itself. Recorded for this sample are 12,000 or so clones; 70% to 90% of them occurred a single time. Together, the top ten hold under 45% of the sample.

The paper's findings and limits, for the study overall: The study was restricted to a single clinical trial cohort, and the causes of repertoire differences, possibly disease activity or prior therapy, were left undefined. Baseline diversity similar to that of newly diagnosed patients was observed in trial patients achieving complete response, whereas significantly lower diversity was observed in partial responders and progressors. Baseline TCR diversity was reported to be lower in newly diagnosed patients than in healthy donors, and even lower in relapsed/refractory patients. CD4+ but not CD8+ TCR diversity rose significantly by C4D1 (p=0.0027 vs p=0.16), most apparent in complete responders (p=0.02). Patients starting nivolumab less than 1 year after ASCT had lower diversity and were excluded from later analyses to avoid confounding by immune reconstitution.

Remarks on this clone: The antigen this receptor binds is unknown. Nothing much larger sits one base from this clone, and base qualities are not available.

Reading the label with the study, this specimen's time point is: cycle 4 day 1 (C4D1), after five to seven weeks of nivolumab. Every trial patient had relapsed after autologous stem cell transplantation, and cohorts A, B and C differed in prior brentuximab vedotin exposure. CD8+ T cells were purified from thawed PBMCs by magnetic negative selection with a Miltenyi CD8+ T cell isolation kit. The trial cohort was composed of about 54 patients with relapsed/refractory classical Hodgkin lymphoma, for whom complete response, partial response or progressive disease was recorded as best overall response. Nivolumab dosing was 3 mg/kg intravenously every 2 weeks, continuing until either disease progression or unacceptable toxicity. In the multi-cohort phase II CheckMate 205 trial, trial patients received single-agent nivolumab. An independent review committee assessed best overall response using the 2007 International Working Group response criteria. Trial PBMCs were collected immediately before nivolumab initiation (C1D1) and during therapy at cycle 2 day 1 and cycle 4 day 1. Peripheral blood was collected in 8 mL Vacutainer Cell Preparation Tubes, from which PBMCs were isolated by centrifugation and then cryopreserved. Purified CD4+ and CD8+ fractions were prepared only for cases where an additional PBMC sample was available. Magnetically labelled cells were removed on LS columns in a quadroMACS separator, and the flow-through was collected as the purified fraction.

The sequence is built from TRBV5-8 and TRBJ1-2, with the D segment identity uncertain. The sequencing used CD8+ T cells from blood, collected before the fourth cycle of nivolumab. This TCR derives from a human donor with classical Hodgkin lymphoma. The donor label of this sample is uncertain. This receptor has the CDR3 CASSLGGLRAGYTF. The DNA reads as follows: TGTGCCAGCAGCTTGGGTGGTTTACGTGCTGGCTACACCTTC.